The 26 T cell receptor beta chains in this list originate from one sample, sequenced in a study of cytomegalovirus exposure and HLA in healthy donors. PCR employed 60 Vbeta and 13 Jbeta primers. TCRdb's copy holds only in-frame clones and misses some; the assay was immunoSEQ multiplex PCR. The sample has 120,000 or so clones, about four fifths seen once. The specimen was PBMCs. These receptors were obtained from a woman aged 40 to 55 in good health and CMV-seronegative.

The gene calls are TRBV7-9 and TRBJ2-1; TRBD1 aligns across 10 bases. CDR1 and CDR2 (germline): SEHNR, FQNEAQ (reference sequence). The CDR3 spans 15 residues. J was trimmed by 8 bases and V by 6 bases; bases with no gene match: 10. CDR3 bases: TGTGCCAGCAGGCCAAAAGGGACAGGGGTCGATGAGCAGTTCTTC. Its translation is CASRPKGTGVDEQFF.

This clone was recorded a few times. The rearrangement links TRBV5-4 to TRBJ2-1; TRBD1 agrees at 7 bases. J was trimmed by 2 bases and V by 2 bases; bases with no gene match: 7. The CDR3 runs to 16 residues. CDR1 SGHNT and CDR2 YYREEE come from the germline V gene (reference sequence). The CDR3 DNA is TGTGCCAGCAGCTTTAAAGGGGGCCATACCTACAATGAGCAGTTCTTC. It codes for CASSFKGGHTYNEQFF.

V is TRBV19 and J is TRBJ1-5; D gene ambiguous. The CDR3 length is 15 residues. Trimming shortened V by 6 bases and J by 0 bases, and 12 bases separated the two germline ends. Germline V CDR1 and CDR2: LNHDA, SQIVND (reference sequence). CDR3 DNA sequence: TGTGCCAGTAGCGAGGGCCTCTATAGCAATCAGCCCCAGCATTTT. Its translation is CASSEGLYSNQPQHF.

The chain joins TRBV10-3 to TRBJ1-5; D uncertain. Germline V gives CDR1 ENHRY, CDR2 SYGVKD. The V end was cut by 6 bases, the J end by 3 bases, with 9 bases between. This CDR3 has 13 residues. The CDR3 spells CAISIGLNQPQHF. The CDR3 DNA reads TGTGCCATCAGCATAGGACTCAATCAGCCCCAGCATTTT.

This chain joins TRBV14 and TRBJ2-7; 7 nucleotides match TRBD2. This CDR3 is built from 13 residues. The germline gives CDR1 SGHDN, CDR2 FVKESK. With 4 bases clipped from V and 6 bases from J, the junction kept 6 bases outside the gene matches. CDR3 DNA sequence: TGTGCCAGCAGCCGAGCCGGGAGGACCGAGCAGTACTTC. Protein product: CASSRAGRTEQYF.

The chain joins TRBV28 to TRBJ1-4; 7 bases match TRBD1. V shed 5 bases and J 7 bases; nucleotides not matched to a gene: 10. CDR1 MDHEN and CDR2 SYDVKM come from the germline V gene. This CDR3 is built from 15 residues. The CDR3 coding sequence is TGTGCCAGCAGTCGACAGGGATACAGTACTGAAAAACTGTTTTTT. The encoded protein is CASSRQGYSTEKLFF.

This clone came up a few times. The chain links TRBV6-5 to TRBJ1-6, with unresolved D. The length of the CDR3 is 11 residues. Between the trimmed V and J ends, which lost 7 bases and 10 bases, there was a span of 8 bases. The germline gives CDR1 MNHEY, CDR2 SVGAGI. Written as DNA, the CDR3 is TGTGCCAGCAACACAGACTCACCCCTCCACTTT. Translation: CASNTDSPLHF.

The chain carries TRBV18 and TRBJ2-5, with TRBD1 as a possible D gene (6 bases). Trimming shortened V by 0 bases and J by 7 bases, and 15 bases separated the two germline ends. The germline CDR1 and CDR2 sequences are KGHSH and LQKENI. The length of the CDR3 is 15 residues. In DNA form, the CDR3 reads TGTGCCAGCTCACCACCGGCGCGGCAGGGGAGGACCCAGTACTTC. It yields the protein CASSPPARQGRTQYF.

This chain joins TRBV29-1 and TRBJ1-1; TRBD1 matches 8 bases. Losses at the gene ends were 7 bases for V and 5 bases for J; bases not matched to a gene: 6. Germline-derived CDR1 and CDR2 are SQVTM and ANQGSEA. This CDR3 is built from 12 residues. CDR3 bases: TGCAGCGGAAGACAGGGGAGTACTGAAGCTTTCTTT. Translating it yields CSGRQGSTEAFF.

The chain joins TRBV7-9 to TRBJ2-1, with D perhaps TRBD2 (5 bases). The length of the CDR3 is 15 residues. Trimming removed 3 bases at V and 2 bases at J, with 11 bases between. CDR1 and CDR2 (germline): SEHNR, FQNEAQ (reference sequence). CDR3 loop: CASSLTTSPYNEQFF. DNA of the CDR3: TGTGCCAGCAGCTTGACTACAAGCCCCTACAATGAGCAGTTCTTC.

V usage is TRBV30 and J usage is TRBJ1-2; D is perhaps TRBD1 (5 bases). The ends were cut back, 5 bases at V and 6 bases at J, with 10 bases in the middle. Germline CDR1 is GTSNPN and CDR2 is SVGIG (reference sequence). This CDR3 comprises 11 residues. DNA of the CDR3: TGTGCCTGGGGGGGGTGGGATGGCTACACCTTC. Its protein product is CAWGGWDGYTF.

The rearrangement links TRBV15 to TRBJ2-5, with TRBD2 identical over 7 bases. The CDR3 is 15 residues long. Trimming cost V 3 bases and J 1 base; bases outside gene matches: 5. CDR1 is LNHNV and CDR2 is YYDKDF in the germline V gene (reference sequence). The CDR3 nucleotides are TGTGCCACCAGCAGTAGGGCTAGCGGCCAAGAGACCCAGTACTTC. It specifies CATSSRASGQETQYF.

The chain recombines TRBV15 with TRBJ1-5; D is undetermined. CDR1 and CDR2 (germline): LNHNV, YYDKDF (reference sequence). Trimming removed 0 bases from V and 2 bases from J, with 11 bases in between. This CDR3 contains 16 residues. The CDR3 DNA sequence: TGTGCCACCAGCAGAGAGGACGGGGTTGGCAATCAGCCCCAGCATTTT. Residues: CATSREDGVGNQPQHF.

In DNA, the CDR3 is TGCGCCAGCAGTGGAGCTAGCGGGGGCGACTATGAGCAGTTCTTC. This codes for CASSGASGGDYEQFF. The chain employs TRBV10-1 and TRBJ2-1; TRBD2 aligns across 10 bases. The CDR3 sequence is 15 residues long. V was clipped by 4 bases and J by 8 bases; unmatched bases: 8. The germline V gene has CDR1 WNHNN and CDR2 SYGVQD (reference sequence).

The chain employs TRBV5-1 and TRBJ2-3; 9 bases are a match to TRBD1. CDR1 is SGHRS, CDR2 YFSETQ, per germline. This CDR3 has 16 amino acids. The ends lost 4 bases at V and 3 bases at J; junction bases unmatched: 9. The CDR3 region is CASSGRDREGTDTQYF. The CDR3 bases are TGCGCCAGCAGCGGTCGGGACAGGGAGGGAACAGATACGCAGTATTTT.

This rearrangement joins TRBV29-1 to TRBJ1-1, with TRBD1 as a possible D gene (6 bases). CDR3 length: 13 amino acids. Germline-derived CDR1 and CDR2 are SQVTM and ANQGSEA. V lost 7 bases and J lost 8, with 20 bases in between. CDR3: CSARLGAGKEAFF. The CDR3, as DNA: TGCAGCGCCCGCCTGGGGGCTGGTAAGGAAGCTTTCTTT. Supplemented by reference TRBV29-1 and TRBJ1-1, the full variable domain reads SAVISQKPSRDICQRGTSLTIQCQVDSQVTMMFWYRQQPGQSLTLIATANQGSEATYESGFVIDKFPISRPNLTFSTLTVSNMSPEDSSIYLCSARLGAGKEAFFGQGTRLTVV.

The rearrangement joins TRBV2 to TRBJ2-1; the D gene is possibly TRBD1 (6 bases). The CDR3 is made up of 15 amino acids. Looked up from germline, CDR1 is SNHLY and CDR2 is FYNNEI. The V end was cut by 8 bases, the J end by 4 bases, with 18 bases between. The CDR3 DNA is TGTGCCAGCGTAAGGGGCAAGGGGGTTTACAATGAGCAGTTCTTC. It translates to CASVRGKGVYNEQFF.

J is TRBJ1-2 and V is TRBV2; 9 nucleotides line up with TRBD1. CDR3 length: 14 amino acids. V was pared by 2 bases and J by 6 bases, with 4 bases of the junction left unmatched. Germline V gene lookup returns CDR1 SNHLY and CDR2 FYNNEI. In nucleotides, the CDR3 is TGTGCCAGCAGTGAATTACAGGGGGCGAATGGCTACACCTTC. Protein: CASSELQGANGYTF.

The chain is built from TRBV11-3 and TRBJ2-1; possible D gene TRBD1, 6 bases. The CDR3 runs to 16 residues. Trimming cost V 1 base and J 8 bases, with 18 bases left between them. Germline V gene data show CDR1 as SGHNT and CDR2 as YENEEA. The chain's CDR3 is CASSLGLDSVWDEQFF. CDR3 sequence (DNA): TGTGCCAGCAGCTTAGGTTTGGACAGTGTTTGGGATGAGCAGTTCTTC.

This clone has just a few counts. The CDR3 sequence is CASSWSGLASYEQYF. The CDR3 region has the DNA TGTGCCAGTAGTTGGTCGGGACTCGCCTCCTACGAGCAGTACTTC. The chain links TRBV19 to TRBJ2-7; tentative D call: TRBD2 (6 bases). The V end was cut by 5 bases, the J end by 0 bases, with 14 bases between. Germline V gene sequence: CDR1 LNHDA, CDR2 SQIVND (reference sequence). The CDR3 covers 15 residues.

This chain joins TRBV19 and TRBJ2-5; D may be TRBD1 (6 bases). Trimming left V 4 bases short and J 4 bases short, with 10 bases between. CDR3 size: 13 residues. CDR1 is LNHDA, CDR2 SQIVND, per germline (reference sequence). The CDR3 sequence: CASSRKGGETQYF. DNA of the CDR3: TGTGCCAGTAGTAGGAAAGGGGGAGAGACCCAGTACTTC.

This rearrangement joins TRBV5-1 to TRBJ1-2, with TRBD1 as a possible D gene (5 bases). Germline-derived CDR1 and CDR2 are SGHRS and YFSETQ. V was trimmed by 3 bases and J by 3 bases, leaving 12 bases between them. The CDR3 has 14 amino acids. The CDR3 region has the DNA TGCGCCAGCAGCTCAGGGTCCGATTACTATGGCTACACCTTC. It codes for CASSSGSDYYGYTF.

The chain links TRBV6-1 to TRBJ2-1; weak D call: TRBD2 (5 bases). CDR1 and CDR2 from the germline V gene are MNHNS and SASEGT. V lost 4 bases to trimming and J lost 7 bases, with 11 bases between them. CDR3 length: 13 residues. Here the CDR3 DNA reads TGTGCCAGCAGTGCAAAGCGGTCAAATGAGCAGTTCTTC. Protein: CASSAKRSNEQFF.

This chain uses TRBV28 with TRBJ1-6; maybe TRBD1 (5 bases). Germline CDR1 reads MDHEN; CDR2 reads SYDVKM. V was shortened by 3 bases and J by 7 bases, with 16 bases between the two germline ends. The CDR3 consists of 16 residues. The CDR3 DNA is TGTGCCAGCAGTTTTCCCCAGGGAATCCGGAATTCACCCCTCCACTTT. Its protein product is CASSFPQGIRNSPLHF.

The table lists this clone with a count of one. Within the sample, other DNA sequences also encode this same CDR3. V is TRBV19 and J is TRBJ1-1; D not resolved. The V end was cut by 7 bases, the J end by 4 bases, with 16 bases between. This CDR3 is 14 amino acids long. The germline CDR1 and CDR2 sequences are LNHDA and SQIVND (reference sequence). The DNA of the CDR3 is TGTGCCAGTAAGGTGGGCAGTCTGGGCACTGAAGCTTTCTTT. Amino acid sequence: CASKVGSLGTEAFF.

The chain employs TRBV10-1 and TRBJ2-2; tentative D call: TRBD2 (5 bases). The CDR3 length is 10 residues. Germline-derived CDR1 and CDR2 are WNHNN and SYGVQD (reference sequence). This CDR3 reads CAGDWGELFF. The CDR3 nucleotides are TGCGCGGGAGACTGGGGGGAGCTGTTTTTT.